The clone carrying this T cell receptor (beta chain) occurred once. Its antigen remains unknown. PCR amplification relied on 60 Vbeta primers (plus 13 Jbeta primers). Produced via immunoSEQ multiplex PCR; TCRdb's table is partial and in-frame only. Of 120,000 or so clones in the sample, about 81% are singletons; the top ten hold approximately 9.6%. The data belong to a study of cytomegalovirus exposure and HLA in healthy donors. About the study: An earlier analysis identified approximately 120 million unique TCR beta sequences in some 180 million T cells. Study-wide results and caveats: Researchers reported from a later analysis that most CMV-associated TCR beta chains appeared HLA-restricted. It was reported that the classifier diagnosed cytomegalovirus status with high specificity and sensitivity in both the original and validation cohorts.

Losses at the gene ends were 5 bases for V and 6 bases for J; bases not matched to a gene: 8. The CDR3 loop spans 14 amino acids. Germline V lookup: CDR1 SGHNT, CDR2 YENEEA. Input material: PBMCs. The chain joins TRBV11-3 to TRBJ2-5; the match to TRBD1 covers 8 bases. This TCR was recovered from a woman aged 45-60 years in good health and CMV-seropositive. The CDR3 bases are TGTGCCAGCAGCCCCGACAGGGGAAGGAAGACCCAGTACTTC. Amino acids: CASSPDRGRKTQYF. Together with reference TRBV11-3 and TRBJ2-5, the CDR3 gives the full variable domain: EAGVVQSPRYKIIEKKQPVAFWCNPISGHNTLYWYLQNLGQGPELLIRYENEEAVDDSQLPKDRFSAERLKGVDSTLKIQPAELGDSAVYLCASSPDRGRKTQYFGPGTRLLVL.